These T cell receptor beta chains were read from a single sample in a study of vaccination effects on CD4 cells after COVID-19. Sequencing used immunoSEQ multiplex PCR; TCRdb keeps in-frame clones, though not all of them. The sample lists more than 60,000 clones, 70% to 85% occurring once. Their antigens remain unidentified. This specimen was CD4+ T cells from PBMCs cultured with HCoV-229E spike peptides, taken after COVID-19 vaccination. Source of these receptors: a human donor who received a COVID-19 vaccine. Each CDR3 is given with its conserved first and last residue. A D gene is named only where the DNA matches it firmly. Expanded clones are given a class, and other clones once, few, many or no size at all.

D: .; J: TRBJ2-1; size: once; V: TRBV24-1; CDR3: CATSDPGPPEQFF; DNA: TGTGCCACCAGTGATCCAGGGCCGCCTGAGCAGTTCTTC
D: .; J: TRBJ2-5; size: .; V: TRBV6-5; CDR3: CASSKKETQYF; DNA: TGTGCCAGCAGTAAAAAAGAGACCCAGTACTTC
D: .; J: TRBJ1-1; size: .; V: TRBV24-1; CDR3: CATSDSGTRNTEAFF; DNA: TGTGCCACCAGTGATTCCGGGACACGGAACACTGAAGCTTTCTTT
D: TRBD1; J: TRBJ1-2; size: few; V: TRBV5-1; CDR3: CASSILSGQYGYGYTF; DNA: TGCGCCAGCAGCATTCTATCGGGACAGTATGGCTATGGCTACACCTTC
D: .; J: TRBJ1-2; size: .; V: TRBV6-2/TRBV6-3; CDR3: CASSYSFGRDYGYTF; DNA: TGTGCCAGCAGTTACTCATTTGGCAGGGACTATGGCTACACCTTC
D: .; J: TRBJ2-3; size: .; V: TRBV2; CDR3: CASSYASGTDTQYF; DNA: TGTGCCAGCAGTTATGCTAGCGGCACAGATACGCAGTATTTT
D: TRBD1; J: TRBJ1-2; size: .; V: TRBV5-1; CDR3: CASSLVTAGGNLLVGYTF; DNA: TGCGCCAGCAGCTTGGTTACGGCAGGGGGCAATCTGCTCGTTGGCTACACCTTC
D: .; J: TRBJ2-3; size: .; V: TRBV6-5; CDR3: CASSYGGYSTDTQYF; DNA: TGTGCCAGCAGTTACGGCGGCTATAGCACAGATACGCAGTATTTT
D: .; J: TRBJ1-5; size: .; V: TRBV19; CDR3: CASSSRTATNQPQHF; DNA: TGTGCCAGTAGTTCCAGGACAGCGACGAATCAGCCCCAGCATTTT
D: .; J: TRBJ2-3; size: .; V: TRBV5-8; CDR3: CASPSEWGGQETDTQYF; DNA: TGTGCCAGCCCCTCTGAGTGGGGGGGACAGGAAACAGATACGCAGTATTTT
D: .; J: TRBJ2-2; size: .; V: TRBV24-1; CDR3: CATSDPQGITGELFF; DNA: TGTGCCACCAGTGATCCGCAGGGAATCACCGGGGAGCTGTTTTTT
D: .; J: TRBJ1-1; size: .; V: TRBV24-1; CDR3: CATSDVWGTEAFF; DNA: TGTGCCACCAGTGATGTATGGGGGACTGAAGCTTTCTTT
D: .; J: TRBJ1-3; size: .; V: TRBV3-1/TRBV3-2; CDR3: CASSRRGSGNTIYF; DNA: TGTGCCAGCAGCCGCAGGGGCTCTGGAAACACCATATATTTT
D: .; J: TRBJ1-3; size: .; V: TRBV6-5; CDR3: CASSNGSGNTIYF; DNA: TGTGCCAGCAGCAATGGGTCTGGAAACACCATATATTTT
D: TRBD2; J: TRBJ2-5; size: .; V: TRBV2; CDR3: CASREGTGGMTQYF; DNA: TGTGCCAGCAGGGAAGGGACCGGGGGGATGACCCAGTACTTC
D: .; J: TRBJ1-5; size: few; V: TRBV6-5; CDR3: CASMGVGADQPQHF; DNA: TGTGCCAGCATGGGAGTCGGGGCGGATCAGCCCCAGCATTTT